Listed here are 31 T cell receptor beta chains from one sample, sequenced in a study of shared clonotypes between healthy human individuals. Clones were sequenced by immunoSEQ multiplex PCR, and TCRdb holds only the in-frame ones, with some missing. Of about 2.3 million clones in the sample, approximately 95% were seen once. The sample taken for sequencing was naive CD4+ T cells from PBMCs. Noted subset: CD45RA+ positively selected. Source of these receptors: a man younger than 35 in good health. Some clones in this sample may be carry-over from other donors' samples.

The chain uses TRBV29-1 and TRBJ2-5; tentatively, D is TRBD2 (5 bases). CDR3 length equals 12 residues. Germline lookup yields CDR1 SQVTM and CDR2 ANQGSEA. The V end lost 7 bases, the J end lost 2 bases, and 11 bases lay between the germline ends. In nucleotides, the CDR3 is TGCAGCGCCCGGACTCAACAAGAGACCCAGTACTTC. Translated: CSARTQQETQYF. Drawing the rest from reference TRBV29-1 and TRBJ2-5, the complete variable domain is SAVISQKPSRDICQRGTSLTIQCQVDSQVTMMFWYRQQPGQSLTLIATANQGSEATYESGFVIDKFPISRPNLTFSTLTVSNMSPEDSSIYLCSARTQQETQYFGPGTRLLVL.

About this clone itself: The sample has other DNA sequences that encode this CDR3 too. This CDR3 reads CASSIVRGDQPQHF. CDR3 in DNA: TGTGCCAGTAGTATCGTCCGGGGTGATCAGCCCCAGCATTTT. This rearrangement joins TRBV19 to TRBJ1-5; D ambiguous. From germline, CDR1 is LNHDA and CDR2 SQIVND (reference sequence). CDR3 length equals 14 residues. V lost 3 bases to trimming and J lost 5 bases, with 11 bases between them. Together with reference TRBV19 and TRBJ1-5, the CDR3 gives the full variable domain: DGGITQSPKYLFRKEGQNVTLSCEQNLNHDAMYWYRQDPGQGLRLIYYSQIVNDFQKGDIAEGYSVSREKKESFPLTVTSAQKNPTAFYLCASSIVRGDQPQHFGDGTRLSIL.

This chain connects TRBV29-1 to TRBJ1-6; D unresolved. V gave up 4 bases and J gave up 8 bases, with 12 bases separating them. Germline V CDR1 and CDR2: SQVTM, ANQGSEA. The CDR3 has 13 residues. CDR3 sequence (DNA): TGCAGCGTTGCGCCCCTACCTTATTCACCCCTCCACTTT. It yields the protein CSVAPLPYSPLHF.

The gene calls are TRBV5-6 and TRBJ2-3; 11 bases fit TRBD2. The CDR3 length is 17 residues. V lost 2 bases, J lost 0 bases, and 5 bases stayed unmatched. Germline V lookup: CDR1 SGHDT, CDR2 YYEEEE. CDR3 amino acids: CASSFPWTSGSTDTQYF. DNA of the CDR3: TGTGCCAGCAGCTTCCCCTGGACTAGCGGGAGCACAGATACGCAGTATTTT.

V is TRBV12-2 and J is TRBJ2-7; the D call of TRBD1 is as the table states it, not checked on the DNA. TRBV12-2 is labeled a pseudogene. This CDR3 is built from 13 residues. The CDR3 coding sequence is TGTGCAAGTCGCTCGGGACAGCTCTACGAGCAGTACTTC. Translation: CASRSGQLYEQYF.

The V call is TRBV5-1, the J call TRBJ1-2, with a tentative D call TRBD1 (5 bases). This CDR3 is 13 amino acids long. Looked up from germline, CDR1 is SGHRS and CDR2 is YFSETQ. Trimming stripped 3 bases from V and 5 bases from J, with 11 bases between. CDR3 DNA: TGCGCCAGCAGCTCACCCGAGGGGTATGGCTACACCTTC. This gives the protein CASSSPEGYGYTF.

V is TRBV7-9 and J is TRBJ2-7; weak D call: TRBD2 (5 bases). CDR1 and CDR2 from the germline V gene are SEHNR and FQNEAQ (reference sequence). With 3 bases removed from V and 0 bases from J, the gap between germline ends came to 15 bases. CDR3 length: 16 amino acids. The CDR3 region is CASSFPYGGLSYEQYF. The CDR3 bases are TGTGCCAGCAGCTTCCCCTACGGCGGACTCTCCTACGAGCAGTACTTC.

The chain carries TRBV18 and TRBJ2-3; TRBD2 aligns across 10 bases. Germline V gene lookup returns CDR1 KGHSH and CDR2 LQKENI. This CDR3 has 17 amino acids. J was trimmed by 2 bases and V by 2 bases; bases with no gene match: 7. The CDR3 here is CASSPLTSGAHTDTQYF. The CDR3 DNA reads TGTGCCAGCTCACCATTAACTAGCGGGGCCCACACAGATACGCAGTATTTT.

This rearrangement joins TRBV19 to TRBJ1-5; perhaps TRBD1 as D (5 bases). Germline CDR1 reads LNHDA; CDR2 reads SQIVND (reference sequence). Trimming stripped 7 bases from V and 7 bases from J, with 14 bases between. The CDR3 loop spans 13 amino acids. The CDR3 coding sequence is TGTGCCAGTACCCAGGGTAGAAGACAGCCCCAGCATTTT. This translates into CASTQGRRQPQHF.

This rearrangement joins TRBV6-1 to TRBJ1-2; D gene unclear. This CDR3 region has 12 residues. CDR1 and CDR2 from the germline V gene are MNHNS and SASEGT. The V gene lost 6 bases and the J gene lost 4 bases, with 9 bases spanning the gap. In DNA form, the CDR3 reads TGTGCCAGCAGCGAGACCGTCTATGGCTACACCTTC. Translated, it gives CASSETVYGYTF.

The chain employs TRBV11-2 and TRBJ1-2; D may be TRBD1 (5 bases). Trimming pared 7 bases from V and 4 bases from J, leaving 13 bases between. Per germline, CDR1 SGHAT and CDR2 FQNNGV. The CDR3 consists of 13 residues. The CDR3 DNA reads as TGTGCCAGCACCGTGGGGACGGGCTATGGCTACACCTTC. Protein product: CASTVGTGYGYTF.

This chain connects TRBV4-2 to TRBJ2-2, with TRBD2 matching 7 bases. The CDR3 totals 14 residues. With 4 bases clipped from V and 6 bases from J, the junction kept 5 bases outside the gene matches. CDR1 LGHNA and CDR2 YNFKEQ come from the germline V gene. CDR3 residues: CASSREGSAGELFF. The DNA for the CDR3 is TGTGCCAGCAGCCGGGAGGGATCGGCCGGGGAGCTGTTTTTT.

The chain joins TRBV7-8 to TRBJ1-1, with D possibly TRBD1 on 5 matching bases. The CDR3 consists of 13 residues. Germline V gene lookup returns CDR1 SGHVS and CDR2 FQNEAQ. Trimming stripped 8 bases from V and 1 base from J, with 11 bases between. CDR3 in amino acids: CASARDRNTEAFF. The CDR3 nucleotides are TGTGCCAGCGCCAGGGACCGGAACACTGAAGCTTTCTTT.

The rearrangement joins TRBV29-1 to TRBJ2-7, with 11 bases fitting TRBD1. Trimming cost V 6 bases and J 3 bases; bases outside gene matches: 7. CDR3 size: 14 residues. CDR1 and CDR2 from the germline V gene are SQVTM and ANQGSEA. CDR3 DNA: TGCAGCGTCCGAGGCGGGACAGGGGGCTACGAGCAGTACTTC. As protein: CSVRGGTGGYEQYF.

The chain couples TRBV18 to TRBJ1-1; D not certain. The CDR3 covers 13 residues. Trimming took off 8 bases at V and 3 bases at J, with 13 bases between the two ends. From germline, CDR1 is KGHSH and CDR2 LQKENI. This CDR3 reads CASQRQSDTEAFF. DNA of the CDR3: TGTGCCAGCCAAAGGCAATCAGACACTGAAGCTTTCTTT. Full variable domain (rest looked up from reference TRBV18 and TRBJ1-1): NAGVMQNPRHLVRRRGQEARLRCSPMKGHSHVYWYRQLPEEGLKFMVYLQKENIIDESGMPKERFSAEFPKEGPSILRIQQVVRGDSAAYFCASQRQSDTEAFFGQGTRLTVV.

The chain recombines TRBV5-1 with TRBJ2-5; TRBD1 is a possible D gene (6 bases). V lost 5 bases to trimming and J lost 1 base, with 12 bases between them. CDR1 SGHRS and CDR2 YFSETQ come from the germline V gene. The CDR3 sequence is 14 residues long. The CDR3 loop is CASSSDRFQETQYF. In nucleotides, the CDR3 is TGCGCCAGCAGTTCCGACAGGTTCCAAGAGACCCAGTACTTC.

The chain recombines TRBV10-3 with TRBJ2-3, with D possibly TRBD2 on 6 matching bases. The germline gives CDR1 ENHRY, CDR2 SYGVKD. This CDR3 spans 13 amino acids. Trimming pared 5 bases from V and 3 bases from J, leaving 9 bases between. Written as DNA, the CDR3 is TGTGCCATCAGTATACTAGCTACAGATACGCAGTATTTT. This gives the protein CAISILATDTQYF.

The rearrangement uses TRBV14 and TRBJ1-2; TRBD1 is a possible D gene (5 bases). There are 16 residues in the CDR3. V was clipped by 4 bases and J by 4 bases, with 19 bases between them. Per germline, CDR1 SGHDN and CDR2 FVKESK. CDR3 sequence (DNA): TGTGCCAGCAGCCGCAATTGGGGTGGGGGGTCCTATGGCTACACCTTC. The encoded protein is CASSRNWGGGSYGYTF.

This CDR3 reads CASSLPARGNQPQHF. The CDR3 DNA reads TGTGCCAGCAGCCTGCCGGCGAGGGGCAATCAGCCCCAGCATTTT. The V call is TRBV16, the J call TRBJ1-5; D is ambiguous. V was trimmed by 4 bases and J by 2 bases, leaving 12 bases between them. Per germline, CDR1 KGHSY and CDR2 FQNENV. The CDR3 length is 15 residues.

J is TRBJ1-1 and V is TRBV6-5, with D unclear. This CDR3 contains 13 residues. The V end lost 7 bases, the J end lost 1 base, and 10 bases lay between the germline ends. In germline, CDR1 is MNHEY, CDR2 SVGAGI. CDR3 DNA: TGTGCCAGCACCTCTCCCGGGAACACTGAAGCTTTCTTT. It translates to CASTSPGNTEAFF.

The chain employs TRBV7-7 and TRBJ2-5; the match to TRBD2 covers 9 bases. The CDR3 runs to 17 residues. J lost 0 bases, V lost 5 bases, and 10 bases had no gene match. CDR1 and CDR2 from the germline V gene are SSHAT and FNYEAQ (reference sequence). The DNA for the CDR3 is TGTGCCAGCAGCCCCTACCCTAGCGGGATGTACCAAGAGACCCAGTACTTC. This gives the protein CASSPYPSGMYQETQYF.

The genes are TRBV5-1 and TRBJ2-6; D call uncertain. Germline V CDR1 and CDR2: SGHRS, YFSETQ. V was shortened by 3 bases and J by 0 bases, with 10 bases between the two germline ends. This CDR3 is 16 amino acids long. The CDR3 sequence is CASSSTDGSGANVLTF. For the CDR3, the DNA is TGCGCCAGCAGCTCAACGGACGGCTCTGGGGCCAACGTCCTGACTTTC.

The chain uses TRBV28 and TRBJ1-5, with a possible D match to TRBD1 (5 bases). CDR1 is MDHEN and CDR2 is SYDVKM in the germline V gene. V shed 11 bases and J shed 4 bases, with 15 bases lying between them. The CDR3 is 13 residues long. The CDR3 reads CAGQGGRNQPQHF. Written as DNA, the CDR3 is TGTGCCGGACAAGGAGGGCGTAATCAGCCCCAGCATTTT.

The chain combines TRBV4-2 with TRBJ2-7; D is undetermined. The V gene's germline CDR1 is LGHNA and CDR2 YNFKEQ. CDR3 size: 12 residues. The germline V and J ends were trimmed by 1 base and 5 bases, with 6 bases remaining between them. CDR3 in amino acids: CASSQGPNEQYF. The CDR3 DNA sequence: TGTGCCAGCAGCCAAGGGCCGAACGAGCAGTACTTC.

About this clone itself: Other DNA sequences in the same sample also yield this CDR3. This chain links TRBV7-2 with TRBJ2-1; no clear D. This CDR3 contains 14 residues. V was clipped by 0 bases and J by 4 bases, with 7 bases between them. CDR1 is SGHTA and CDR2 is FQGNSA in the germline V gene. This CDR3 is CASSLALGYNEQFF. CDR3 nucleotide sequence: TGTGCCAGCAGCTTAGCCCTGGGATACAATGAGCAGTTCTTC.

V and J are TRBV10-3 and TRBJ2-7, with D uncertain. Germline V gives CDR1 ENHRY, CDR2 SYGVKD. The V gene lost 0 bases and the J gene lost 5 bases, with 20 bases spanning the gap. The CDR3 sequence is 17 residues long. CDR3: CAISESGWAERKDEQYF. The CDR3 DNA is TGTGCCATCAGTGAGTCAGGCTGGGCGGAGAGGAAAGACGAGCAGTACTTC.

The rearrangement links TRBV18 to TRBJ1-1, with D maybe TRBD1 (5 bases). Trimming removed 2 bases from V and 11 bases from J, with 21 bases in between. CDR3 length: 15 amino acids. Germline assignment: CDR1 KGHSH and CDR2 LQKENI. CDR3 residues: CASSPNFRDPRGAFF. The CDR3 bases are TGTGCCAGCTCACCAAACTTCCGGGACCCTCGAGGGGCTTTCTTT.

The rearrangement links TRBV5-5 to TRBJ1-2; TRBD1 might be the D (6 bases). Trimming took off 5 bases at V and 3 bases at J, with 8 bases between the two ends. Per germline, CDR1 SGHKS and CDR2 YYEKEE (reference sequence). The CDR3 has 12 residues. CDR3 region: CASSAGDYGYTF. CDR3 nucleotides: TGTGCCAGCAGTGCAGGGGACTATGGCTACACCTTC.

The chain joins TRBV30 to TRBJ2-3, with D perhaps TRBD2 (5 bases). In germline, CDR1 is GTSNPN, CDR2 SVGIG (reference sequence). The V end was cut by 5 bases, the J end by 4 bases, with 13 bases between. CDR3 length: 13 residues. CDR3 nucleotides: TGTGCCTGGGGACGGGATAGGTCAGATACGCAGTATTTT. As protein: CAWGRDRSDTQYF.

V is TRBV7-2 and J is TRBJ1-2; TRBD1 is a possible D gene (5 bases). V was trimmed by 5 bases and J by 3 bases, leaving 10 bases between them. CDR3 length: 13 amino acids. The V gene's germline CDR1 is SGHTA and CDR2 FQGNSA. The chain's CDR3 is CASSPPGDYGYTF. The CDR3 DNA reads as TGTGCCAGCAGCCCCCCGGGGGACTATGGCTACACCTTC.

The V gene is TRBV7-9, the J gene TRBJ2-4; 9 positions agree with TRBD2. This CDR3 is built from 12 residues. Trimming removed 7 bases from V and 13 bases from J; junction bases left unmatched: 8. CDR1 is SEHNR, CDR2 FQNEAQ, per germline (reference sequence). The DNA for the CDR3 is TGTGCCAGCATTTCCAGCGGGGGGAGGCAGTACTTC. This sequence encodes CASISSGGRQYF. Drawing the rest from reference TRBV7-9 and TRBJ2-4, the complete variable domain is DTGVSQNPRHKITKRGQNVTFRCDPISEHNRLYWYRQTLGQGPEFLTYFQNEAQLEKSRLLSDRFSAERPKGSFSTLEIQRTEQGDSAMYLCASISSGGRQYFGAGTRLSVL.